The 29 T cell receptor beta chains reported below all come from one sample, sequenced in a study of shared clonotypes between healthy human individuals (dated by TCRdb to 2020 to 2022). The library was made by the immunoSEQ multiplex PCR assay. Not all clones reach the TCRdb copy of this immuneACCESS table, which keeps in-frame sequences only. Checked studies attribute under half of the gap to unresolved V genes and leave the rest unexplained. The sample yields some 2 million clones; approximately 95% were counted once. In total, the top ten clones hold about 1.1% of the sample. For the CD8 naive samples, CD45RO-negative cells were positively selected for CCR7, yielding a CD45RA+CCR7+ population from which TemRA cells were excluded. Sequenced material: naive CD8+ T cells sorted from blood. The cell subset or site label on this specimen signifies: CD45RA+CCR7+. These receptors originate from a man younger than 35 in good health.

The chain links TRBV11-2 to TRBJ2-7; D unresolved. CDR1 and CDR2 from the germline V gene are SGHAT and FQNNGV. The V and J ends lost 1 base and 2 bases respectively, with 9 bases between them. The length of the CDR3 is 14 residues. The CDR3 coding sequence is TGTGCCAGCAGCTTAGTTGACGATACCTACGAGCAGTACTTC. Residues: CASSLVDDTYEQYF.

Comment on this clone: In the same sample, other DNA sequences code for this CDR3. The genes are TRBV5-1 and TRBJ1-1; the D gene is possibly TRBD1 (6 bases). The CDR3 has 13 residues. The V gene lost 0 bases and the J gene lost 4 bases, with 7 bases spanning the gap. CDR1 is SGHRS and CDR2 is YFSETQ in the germline V gene. The CDR3 sequence: CASSLAGATEAFF. CDR3 sequence (DNA): TGCGCCAGCAGCTTGGCAGGGGCCACTGAAGCTTTCTTT.

The rearrangement links TRBV9 to TRBJ2-1; D may be TRBD1 or TRBD2 (5 bases each). Trimming took off 4 bases at V and 3 bases at J, with 14 bases between the two ends. This CDR3 region has 15 residues. Germline loops: CDR1 SGDLS, CDR2 YYNGEE. CDR3 sequence: CASSTGTGIYNEQFF. The CDR3 nucleotides are TGTGCCAGCAGCACCGGGACGGGGATCTACAATGAGCAGTTCTTC.

The rearrangement uses TRBV2 and TRBJ2-7; 9 bases match TRBD1. V dropped 6 bases and J dropped 0; count of bases not matched to a gene: 6. Looked up from germline, CDR1 is SNHLY and CDR2 is FYNNEI. The CDR3 extends over 15 amino acids. CDR3 in amino acids: CASSPGTGSSYEQYF. The CDR3 DNA sequence: TGTGCCAGCAGCCCCGGGACAGGGAGCTCCTACGAGCAGTACTTC.

The V gene is TRBV6-5, the J gene TRBJ2-3, with D possibly TRBD1 on 6 matching bases. Trimming shortened V by 2 bases and J by 0 bases, and 12 bases separated the two germline ends. Looked up from germline, CDR1 is MNHEY and CDR2 is SVGAGI. This CDR3 is 16 amino acids long. CDR3 protein: CASSYTGLGSTDTQYF. The CDR3 bases are TGTGCCAGCAGTTACACAGGGTTGGGGAGCACAGATACGCAGTATTTT.

The chain is built from TRBV7-9 and TRBJ1-1; the match to TRBD1 covers 8 bases. Germline CDR1 is SEHNR and CDR2 is FQNEAQ (reference sequence). CDR3 length equals 15 residues. Trimming took 5 bases from V and 8 from J; bases not matched to a gene: 13. CDR3 DNA sequence: TGTGCCAGCAGCCGGAGGGGGCAGGGGGCCCACGAAGCTTTCTTT. As protein: CASSRRGQGAHEAFF.

The CDR3 DNA reads TGCGCCAGCAGCCAAATATTAGACCCGCGTCAGTTCTTC. This encodes CASSQILDPRQFF. V gene TRBV4-1 combines with J gene TRBJ2-1; D gene ambiguous. This CDR3 region has 13 residues. V was cut by 2 bases and J by 13 bases, with 15 bases left in between. Germline loops: CDR1 MGHRA, CDR2 YSYEKL.

The chain couples TRBV9 to TRBJ2-2; TRBD2 matches at 8 bases. The V gene's germline CDR1 is SGDLS and CDR2 YYNGEE. The trim removed 4 bases at V and 4 bases at J, leaving 6 bases unmatched. The CDR3 consists of 15 residues. The CDR3 DNA reads TGTGCCAGCAGCTCGGGGGGGCCGGGCACCGGGGAGCTGTTTTTT. It yields the protein CASSSGGPGTGELFF. The full variable domain, its missing parts supplied by reference TRBV9 and TRBJ2-2, is DSGVTQTPKHLITATGQRVTLRCSPRSGDLSVYWYQQSLDQGLQFLIQYYNGEERAKGNILERFSAQQFPDLHSELNLSSLELGDSALYFCASSSGGPGTGELFFGEGSRLTVL.

The V call is TRBV30, the J call TRBJ2-3; 8 nucleotides match TRBD2. The CDR3 covers 15 residues. Trimming cost V 0 bases and J 4 bases; bases outside gene matches: 6. Per the germline V gene, CDR1 is GTSNPN and CDR2 is SVGIG (reference sequence). This CDR3 is CAWSVLGGAPDTQYF. The DNA for the CDR3 is TGTGCCTGGAGTGTACTCGGGGGGGCCCCAGATACGCAGTATTTT.

The gene calls are TRBV28 and TRBJ2-3; D remains ambiguous. Germline CDR1 is MDHEN and CDR2 is SYDVKM. The CDR3 contains 15 residues. Trimming removed 5 bases at V and 0 bases at J, with 12 bases between. The CDR3 nucleotides are TGTGCCAGCAGTATACACCAGACTAGCACAGATACGCAGTATTTT. Encoded protein: CASSIHQTSTDTQYF.

The CDR3 loop reads CASSSGFYEQYF. As DNA, the CDR3 is TGTGCCAGCAGCTCCGGGTTCTACGAGCAGTACTTC. The chain combines TRBV6-5 with TRBJ2-7; no definite D call. The CDR3 has 12 amino acids. Deletions cut 6 bases from V and 3 bases from J, with 9 bases between. Germline V lookup: CDR1 MNHEY, CDR2 SVGAGI.

This chain connects TRBV7-3 to TRBJ1-1; 7 nucleotides line up with TRBD1. Germline V CDR1 and CDR2: SGHTA, FQGTGA. The CDR3 runs to 15 residues. Unmatched junction bases numbered 9, after V lost 4 bases and J lost 4 bases. The DNA of the CDR3 is TGTGCCAGCAGCTCGTCGGAGGGGGCGGGCACTGAAGCTTTCTTT. It yields the protein CASSSSEGAGTEAFF.

The table lists this clone with a count of one. The chain uses TRBV4-1 and TRBJ2-7; D is unresolved. CDR1 and CDR2 from the germline V gene are MGHRA and YSYEKL. The CDR3 has 14 residues. Trimming removed 0 bases from V and 7 bases from J, with 13 bases in between. The CDR3 here is CASSQDDTSWEQYF. The DNA for the CDR3 is TGCGCCAGCAGCCAAGATGACACCTCTTGGGAGCAGTACTTC.

The rearrangement links TRBV7-9 to TRBJ1-1; 7 bases agree with TRBD1. The CDR3 length is 13 residues. V shed 1 base and J 9 bases; nucleotides not matched to a gene: 5. Germline values: CDR1 SEHNR, CDR2 FQNEAQ (reference sequence). This CDR3 is CASSLGDSAKAFF. For the CDR3, the DNA is TGTGCCAGCAGCTTAGGGGACAGTGCGAAAGCTTTCTTT.

The chain has TRBV13 and TRBJ1-3; D perhaps matches TRBD1 (6 bases). V shed 5 bases and J shed 2 bases, with 13 bases lying between them. The CDR3 is 15 amino acids. Germline V lookup: CDR1 PRHDT, CDR2 FYEKMQ (reference sequence). The CDR3 sequence: CASSPTDSPGNTIYF. CDR3 coding DNA: TGTGCCAGCAGCCCGACGGACAGTCCTGGAAACACCATATATTTT.

This clone was found once. V usage is TRBV19 and J usage is TRBJ2-2; weak D call: TRBD2 (6 bases). V was cut by 2 bases and J by 4 bases, with 14 bases left in between. This CDR3 spans 16 amino acids. Germline V CDR1 and CDR2: LNHDA, SQIVND (reference sequence). CDR3 bases: TGTGCCAGTAGTATAATCCCGGGAGTTTCCACCGGGGAGCTGTTTTTT. Protein: CASSIIPGVSTGELFF.

The rearrangement links TRBV7-2 to TRBJ2-5; 13 bases fit TRBD2. This CDR3 is built from 19 residues. Germline trimming cut 5 bases from V and 5 bases from J; bases unmatched to any gene: 17. Germline V gives CDR1 SGHTA, CDR2 FQGNSA. As DNA, the CDR3 is TGTGCCAGCAGCAGAAACCTGGGACTAGCGGGGACCCCCGGGGAGACCCAGTACTTC. Translated: CASSRNLGLAGTPGETQYF.

This clone came up once. The rearrangement uses TRBV7-9 and TRBJ2-5, with 9 bases lining up with TRBD2. CDR1 SEHNR and CDR2 FQNEAQ come from the germline V gene (reference sequence). With 0 bases clipped from V and 2 bases from J, the junction kept 7 bases outside the gene matches. CDR3 length equals 17 residues. In nucleotides, the CDR3 is TGTGCCAGCAGCTTAGCGTGGAGACTAGCGGATCAAGAGACCCAGTACTTC. As protein: CASSLAWRLADQETQYF.

This rearrangement joins TRBV7-9 to TRBJ2-1, with D perhaps TRBD1 (5 bases). V lost 5 bases, J lost 7 bases, and 18 bases lay in between. CDR1 and CDR2 (germline): SEHNR, FQNEAQ (reference sequence). CDR3 length: 15 residues. The CDR3 is CASSLGRSGWNEQFF. CDR3 in DNA: TGTGCCAGCAGCCTGGGGCGTAGTGGATGGAATGAGCAGTTCTTC.

This sequence joins TRBV28 and TRBJ1-1, with D unresolved. Germline CDR1 reads MDHEN; CDR2 reads SYDVKM. There are 15 residues in the CDR3. V was shortened by 5 bases and J by 0 bases, with 13 bases between the two germline ends. The DNA of the CDR3 is TGTGCCAGCAGTCAGCCACCCTCCATGAACACTGAAGCTTTCTTT. Its translation: CASSQPPSMNTEAFF.

The chain links TRBV11-3 to TRBJ2-4; no definite D call. CDR1 and CDR2 (germline): SGHNT, YENEEA. V lost 5 bases and J 9 bases, leaving 17 bases between the germline ends. The CDR3 length is 14 residues. Written as DNA, the CDR3 is TGTGCCAGCAGCCCAGAGTGGGATGTACTCATTCAGTACTTC. Translation: CASSPEWDVLIQYF.

The chain recombines TRBV7-3 with TRBJ2-7; a weak D match, TRBD2 (5 bases). V was clipped by 5 bases and J by 0 bases, with 14 bases between them. The CDR3 has 15 residues. From germline, CDR1 is SGHTA and CDR2 FQGTGA. Here the CDR3 DNA reads TGTGCCAGCAGCCAAGGCGTGGGGAGCTCCTACGAGCAGTACTTC. This codes for CASSQGVGSSYEQYF.

This chain joins TRBV7-2 and TRBJ2-7; D is ambiguous. Trimming took 5 bases from V and 2 from J, leaving 7 bases between them. The CDR3 is made up of 12 amino acids. CDR1 and CDR2 (germline): SGHTA, FQGNSA. CDR3 loop: CASSIFTYEQYF. The DNA for the CDR3 is TGTGCCAGCAGCATCTTTACCTACGAGCAGTACTTC.

This chain joins TRBV9 and TRBJ2-6; D may be TRBD1 (6 bases). Germline assignment: CDR1 SGDLS and CDR2 YYNGEE. The V and J ends lost 7 bases and 0 bases respectively, with 11 bases between them. The CDR3 extends over 15 amino acids. The CDR3 DNA reads TGTGCCAGCGCCCAGGGGAGCTCTGGGGCCAACGTCCTGACTTTC. The encoded protein is CASAQGSSGANVLTF.

The chain joins TRBV11-2 to TRBJ2-1; possible D gene TRBD2, 6 bases. The germline V and J ends were trimmed by 4 bases and 9 bases, with 10 bases remaining between them. The germline V gene has CDR1 SGHAT and CDR2 FQNNGV. This CDR3 has 12 amino acids. The CDR3 DNA follows: TGTGCCAGCAGCTCGGGAGCGGGTGAGCAGTTCTTC. Its protein is CASSSGAGEQFF.

This clone was picked up one time. CDR3 sequence reads: CASSIDRGPGSYNEQFF. The DNA of the CDR3 is TGTGCCAGTAGTATAGATCGAGGGCCCGGCTCCTACAATGAGCAGTTCTTC. The V gene is TRBV19, the J gene TRBJ2-1; D possibly corresponds to TRBD2 (5 bases). Deletions cut 0 bases from V and 0 bases from J, with 12 bases between. The CDR3 totals 17 residues. The V gene's germline CDR1 is LNHDA and CDR2 SQIVND (reference sequence).

The gene calls are TRBV4-1 and TRBJ2-2, with D uncertain. With 3 bases removed from V and 6 bases from J, the gap between germline ends came to 11 bases. The CDR3 covers 14 residues. Germline V gene sequence: CDR1 MGHRA, CDR2 YSYEKL. CDR3 DNA sequence: TGCGCCAGCAGCCAGATTAGTGATCCCGGGGAGCTGTTTTTT. Its protein is CASSQISDPGELFF.

The rearrangement uses TRBV19 and TRBJ2-5, with TRBD2 matching 10 bases. This CDR3 is built from 15 residues. Germline trimming cut 2 bases from V and 3 bases from J; bases unmatched to any gene: 3. CDR1 LNHDA and CDR2 SQIVND come from the germline V gene (reference sequence). CDR3 bases: TGTGCCAGTAGTATACAAGCGGGGGGGAAAGAGACCCAGTACTTC. As protein: CASSIQAGGKETQYF.

The chain carries TRBV6-1 and TRBJ2-1; the match to TRBD2 covers 7 bases. Trimming cost V 3 bases and J 3 bases; bases outside gene matches: 8. The CDR3 is made up of 16 amino acids. CDR1 and CDR2 (germline): MNHNS, SASEGT. The CDR3 reads CASSDLGGVGYNEQFF. The CDR3 coding sequence is TGTGCCAGCAGTGACCTTGGGGGGGTAGGCTACAATGAGCAGTTCTTC.